The clone carrying this TCR beta chain occurred a few times. Its antigen is not known. The sample originates from a study of T-cell memory formation after mild COVID-19. Study context: The two donors had largely donor-specific TCR clusters.

Study-level findings and limits: Clones shrinking from day 15 to 85 showed even CD4/CD8 mixes; later expanders tilted CD4+. Mainly in CM and EM were contracting CD4+ clones; CD8+ were in EMRA.

Germline assignment: CDR1 SGHNT and CDR2 YYREEE (reference sequence). The CDR3 length is 16 residues. V lost 4 bases to trimming and J lost 2 bases, with 16 bases between them. The 5'RACE method, run with constant-segment primers, produced TCR alpha and TCR beta cDNA libraries (carrying sample barcodes and UMIs). MiXCR, applied by TCRdb to the 5' RACE reads, yields one record per CDR3 protein. The sample has a few hundred thousand distinct CDR3 sequences, around 8% seen once. The genes are TRBV5-4 and TRBJ1-5; tentative D call: TRBD1 (5 bases). This TCR came from a man younger than 35 who had mild COVID-19 (a few samples of this study predate the infection). Cell type and time point are not known. The sequenced material came from PBMCs or a T cell subset sorted from them (not recorded which). Here the CDR3 DNA reads TGTGCCAGCAGCCATCCTCGGGGGTTTCGCAATCAGCCCCAGCATTTT. It codes for CASSHPRGFRNQPQHF.